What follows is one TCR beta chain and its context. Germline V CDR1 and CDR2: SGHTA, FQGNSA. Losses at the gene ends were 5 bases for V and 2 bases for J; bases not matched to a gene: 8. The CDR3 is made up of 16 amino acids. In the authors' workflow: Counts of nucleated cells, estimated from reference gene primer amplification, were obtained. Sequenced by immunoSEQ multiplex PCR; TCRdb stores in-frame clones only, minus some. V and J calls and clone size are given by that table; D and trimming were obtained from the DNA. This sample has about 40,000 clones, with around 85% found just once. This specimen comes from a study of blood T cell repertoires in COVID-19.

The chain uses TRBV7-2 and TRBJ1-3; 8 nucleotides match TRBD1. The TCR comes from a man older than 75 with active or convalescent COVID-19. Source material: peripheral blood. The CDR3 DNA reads TGTGCCAGCAGCCTTCAGGGGGCGCAAGCTGGAAACACCATATATTTT. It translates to CASSLQGAQAGNTIYF.